These 27 T cell receptor beta chains were sequenced from one sample in a study of T cell changes during pregnancy in multiple sclerosis (dated by TCRdb to the late 2010s). Library creation used the immunoSEQ multiplex PCR assay. Sourced from immuneACCESS, this table was stored by TCRdb with only in-frame sequences that have V and J called. A share of the clones is absent; for the studies checked, an unresolved V gene accounts for under half, and the remainder has no known explanation. Counted in this sample were 90,000 to 95,000 clones; approximately 90% of them appeared once. Roughly 0.91% of the sample comes from the top ten. Material: peripheral blood, obtained before pregnancy. These receptors came from a female donor with multiple sclerosis, enrolled in a pregnancy study.

V and J are TRBV6-1 and TRBJ1-5; possible D gene TRBD1, 6 bases. Per germline, CDR1 MNHNS and CDR2 SASEGT. This CDR3 is built from 15 residues. Trimming cost V 6 bases and J 2 bases, with 14 bases left between them. The CDR3 spells CASRGQGLRNQPQHF. The CDR3 DNA reads TGTGCCAGCAGGGGACAAGGTCTACGCAATCAGCCCCAGCATTTT.

The chain links TRBV4-2 to TRBJ2-2, with D unresolved. V gave up 0 bases and J gave up 6 bases, with 11 bases separating them. The CDR3 contains 15 residues. Germline CDR1 reads LGHNA; CDR2 reads YNFKEQ. CDR3 loop: CASSQDQRVPGELFF. DNA for the CDR3: TGTGCCAGCAGCCAAGATCAACGGGTCCCCGGGGAGCTGTTTTTT.

This sequence joins TRBV9 and TRBJ1-1; a weak D match, TRBD1 (5 bases). V was cut by 0 bases and J by 1 base, with 16 bases left in between. This CDR3 comprises 17 residues. Germline V CDR1 and CDR2: SGDLS, YYNGEE. CDR3 nucleotide sequence: TGTGCCAGCAGCGTAGAGCCCCGGGGGGTACGGAACACTGAAGCTTTCTTT. Translating gives CASSVEPRGVRNTEAFF.

The V gene is TRBV4-1, the J gene TRBJ2-1, with D possibly TRBD1 on 6 matching bases. The length of the CDR3 is 15 residues. V was clipped by 4 bases and J by 8 bases, with 18 bases between them. Germline V gene sequence: CDR1 MGHRA, CDR2 YSYEKL. The CDR3 sequence is CASSLPQGKLDEQFF. The CDR3 nucleotides are TGCGCCAGCAGCCTACCACAGGGCAAGTTGGATGAGCAGTTCTTC.

J is TRBJ1-1 and V is TRBV4-1; D is perhaps TRBD1 (6 bases). Deletions cut 4 bases from V and 5 bases from J, with 14 bases between. CDR3 length: 14 residues. Germline V lookup: CDR1 MGHRA, CDR2 YSYEKL. CDR3: CASSRTQGKTEAFF. In DNA form, the CDR3 reads TGCGCCAGCAGCCGGACCCAGGGGAAGACTGAAGCTTTCTTT.

The chain uses TRBV28 and TRBJ1-1; 7 bases map to TRBD1. With 6 bases clipped from V and 7 bases from J, the junction kept 5 bases outside the gene matches. This CDR3 has 12 residues. Germline V gives CDR1 MDHEN, CDR2 SYDVKM. CDR3 sequence reads: CASSLTGFEAFF. CDR3 nucleotides: TGTGCCAGCAGCCTGACAGGGTTTGAAGCTTTCTTT.

This clone has more than one count but fewer than ten. The chain links TRBV5-1 to TRBJ2-7; 9 positions agree with TRBD2. Losses at the gene ends were 4 bases for V and 2 bases for J; bases not matched to a gene: 10. CDR1 SGHRS and CDR2 YFSETQ come from the germline V gene. The CDR3 sequence is 16 residues long. CDR3 bases: TGCGCCAGCAGCGACTCGGGACTAGCTGCCCCCTACGAGCAGTACTTC. Protein product: CASSDSGLAAPYEQYF.

This sequence joins TRBV11-2 and TRBJ2-7; D is undetermined. Between the trimmed V and J ends, which lost 5 bases and 3 bases, there was a span of 5 bases. Germline loops: CDR1 SGHAT, CDR2 FQNNGV. CDR3 length: 11 amino acids. The CDR3 region is CASSILYEQYF. The CDR3 DNA reads as TGTGCCAGCAGCATCCTCTACGAGCAGTACTTC.

CDR3 loop: CASSQEGGAGGYTF. CDR3 bases: TGCGCCAGCAGCCAAGAGGGGGGGGCCGGAGGCTACACCTTC. This sequence joins TRBV4-3 and TRBJ1-2; the D gene is possibly TRBD1 (6 bases). CDR3 size: 14 residues. Germline-derived CDR1 and CDR2 are LGHNA and YSLEER. V was cut by 0 bases and J by 8 bases, with 13 bases left in between.

The chain uses TRBV27 and TRBJ2-5; D remains ambiguous. The germline V and J ends were trimmed by 2 bases and 7 bases, with 17 bases remaining between them. The CDR3 is made up of 15 amino acids. Germline assignment: CDR1 MNHEY and CDR2 SMNVEV (reference sequence). The CDR3 region has the DNA TGTGCCAGCAGTTTAAAGGCTGCGGCTCCCGGGACCCAGTACTTC. Its protein product is CASSLKAAAPGTQYF.

The chain couples TRBV7-9 to TRBJ2-7; the D gene is possibly TRBD1 (6 bases). Germline V CDR1 and CDR2: SEHNR, FQNEAQ (reference sequence). V was cut by 4 bases and J by 0 bases, with 13 bases left in between. The CDR3 spans 15 residues. As DNA, the CDR3 is TGTGCCAGCAGCTCTTCAGGGGCCAGCTCCTACGAGCAGTACTTC. Encoded protein: CASSSSGASSYEQYF.

This clone was seen a few times. The J gene is TRBJ1-3, the V gene TRBV7-9; TRBD1 agrees at 9 bases. Trimming cost V 6 bases and J 0 bases; bases outside gene matches: 3. The germline gives CDR1 SEHNR, CDR2 FQNEAQ (reference sequence). The CDR3 spans 15 residues. The CDR3 bases are TGTGCCAGCAGTTCGGGACAGGGCTCTGGAAACACCATATATTTT. Its translation is CASSSGQGSGNTIYF.

This clone is a singleton in its sample. The chain joins TRBV29-1 to TRBJ2-7; perhaps TRBD2 as D (5 bases). The ends were cut back, 0 bases at V and 0 bases at J, with 18 bases in the middle. The CDR3 covers 17 residues. Germline V gene data show CDR1 as SQVTM and CDR2 as ANQGSEA. CDR3: CSVEDFSEGDSSYEQYF. The CDR3 DNA sequence: TGCAGCGTTGAAGACTTTTCCGAGGGAGATTCCTCCTACGAGCAGTACTTC.

V gene TRBV5-1 combines with J gene TRBJ2-3; 7 bases agree with TRBD1. Trimming at V came to 0 bases and at J to 4 bases, leaving 5 bases not matched to a gene. The CDR3 runs to 15 residues. CDR1 and CDR2 (germline): SGHRS, YFSETQ. CDR3 in amino acids: CASSLGQGPSDTQYF. The CDR3 DNA reads as TGCGCCAGCAGCTTGGGACAGGGTCCGTCAGATACGCAGTATTTT.

The chain joins TRBV7-9 to TRBJ2-5, with TRBD2 identical over 9 bases. The length of the CDR3 is 14 residues. V gave up 5 bases and J gave up 5 bases; unmatched junction bases: 6. Per germline, CDR1 SEHNR and CDR2 FQNEAQ (reference sequence). The CDR3 here is CASSPVAGDETQYF. CDR3 DNA sequence: TGTGCCAGCAGCCCAGTAGCGGGAGACGAGACCCAGTACTTC.

This chain connects TRBV15 to TRBJ1-6; 7 bases are a match to TRBD1. The CDR3 runs to 15 residues. Germline CDR1 LNHNV, CDR2 YYDKDF (reference sequence). V dropped 0 bases and J dropped 8; count of bases not matched to a gene: 4. As DNA, the CDR3 is TGTGCCACCAGCAGAGAAGACAGGGTATATTCACCCCTCCACTTT. Amino acids: CATSREDRVYSPLHF.

This sequence joins TRBV21-1 and TRBJ1-6; TRBD1 was called by the table and not checked on the DNA. TRBV21-1 is an annotated pseudogene. This CDR3 is 17 amino acids long. The CDR3 DNA is TGTGCCAGCAGCCTAAAGGGGGCGGGACAATGGTATTCACCCCTCCACTTT. Encoded protein: CASSLKGAGQWYSPLHF.

The V call is TRBV18, the J call TRBJ2-7, with TRBD1 matching over 7 bases. Germline CDR1 and CDR2: KGHSH and LQKENI. The CDR3 is 14 residues long. The V segment lost 1 base and the J segment 3 bases; nucleotides outside the gene matches: 3. This chain's CDR3 is CASSPQGQLYEQYF. The CDR3 region has the DNA TGTGCCAGCTCACCACAGGGACAGCTCTACGAGCAGTACTTC.

The genes are TRBV2 and TRBJ1-1; 8 bases agree with TRBD1. The germline V gene encodes CDR1 SNHLY and CDR2 FYNNEI. The length of the CDR3 is 15 residues. J gave up 2 bases and V 6 bases, and 8 bases lay outside the gene matches. CDR3 coding DNA: TGTGCCAGCAGACACCCGGGACAGGTTAACACTGAAGCTTTCTTT. Amino acid sequence: CASRHPGQVNTEAFF.

The rearrangement uses TRBV5-5 and TRBJ2-7; TRBD1 aligns across 9 bases. Trimming cost V 3 bases and J 2 bases; bases outside gene matches: 9. The germline V gene has CDR1 SGHKS and CDR2 YYEKEE (reference sequence). CDR3 length: 16 residues. The CDR3 DNA reads as TGTGCCAGCAGCTCTGGGGGACAGGGCTCGACCTACGAGCAGTACTTC. This gives the protein CASSSGGQGSTYEQYF.

The genes are TRBV18 and TRBJ1-3; a possible D gene is TRBD1 (6 bases). The CDR3 extends over 16 amino acids. V lost 1 base and J lost 4, with 14 bases in between. Germline loops: CDR1 KGHSH, CDR2 LQKENI. Written as DNA, the CDR3 is TGTGCCAGCTCACCACTTCTCCAGGGGAGAGGAAACACCATATATTTT. Amino acids: CASSPLLQGRGNTIYF.

The chain joins TRBV15 to TRBJ1-5; 8 bases agree with TRBD1. Germline assignment: CDR1 LNHNV and CDR2 YYDKDF (reference sequence). The CDR3 has 15 amino acids. With 3 bases clipped from V and 3 bases from J, the junction kept 4 bases outside the gene matches. The CDR3 protein is CATSSLDRDNQPQHF. The CDR3 bases are TGTGCCACCAGCAGCCTGGACAGGGACAATCAGCCCCAGCATTTT.

J is TRBJ2-3 and V is TRBV7-2; D unresolved. Between the trimmed V and J ends, which lost 5 bases and 1 base, there was a span of 10 bases. The V gene's germline CDR1 is SGHTA and CDR2 FQGNSA. This CDR3 is 14 amino acids long. The chain's CDR3 is CASSPRRGTDTQYF. The CDR3 DNA follows: TGTGCCAGCAGCCCCCGTAGAGGCACAGATACGCAGTATTTT.

The chain recombines TRBV6-1 with TRBJ1-4; D is possibly TRBD1 (5 bases). The CDR3 consists of 13 residues. Germline V lookup: CDR1 MNHNS, CDR2 SASEGT. The germline V and J ends were trimmed by 6 bases and 4 bases, with 9 bases remaining between them. DNA of the CDR3: TGTGCCAGCAGCTACAGGAGTAATGAAAAACTGTTTTTT. Residues: CASSYRSNEKLFF.

The chain links TRBV20-1 to TRBJ2-1; no definite D call. CDR1 and CDR2 (germline): DFQATT, SNEGSKA (reference sequence). V lost 5 bases and J lost 10, with 12 bases in between. The CDR3 sequence is 11 residues long. In DNA form, the CDR3 reads TGCAGTGCTCGGTCGGTAATCGAGCAGTTCTTC. Encoded protein: CSARSVIEQFF.

V and J are TRBV7-6 and TRBJ2-3; 7 bases agree with TRBD1. V lost 5 bases and J lost 6; bases outside the gene matches: 11. The CDR3 contains 15 residues. Germline assignment: CDR1 SGHVS and CDR2 FNYEAQ. CDR3 in amino acids: CASSPRTGPGDTQYF. Here the CDR3 DNA reads TGTGCCAGCAGCCCTCGGACAGGCCCAGGGGATACGCAGTATTTT.

The chain carries TRBV20-1 and TRBJ2-5; TRBD1 might be the D (5 bases). The germline V and J ends were trimmed by 4 bases and 4 bases, with 7 bases remaining between them. Germline CDR1 and CDR2: DFQATT and SNEGSKA (reference sequence). The CDR3 totals 11 residues. This CDR3 is CSATGLETQYF. The CDR3 DNA follows: TGCAGTGCTACAGGGCTAGAGACCCAGTACTTC.